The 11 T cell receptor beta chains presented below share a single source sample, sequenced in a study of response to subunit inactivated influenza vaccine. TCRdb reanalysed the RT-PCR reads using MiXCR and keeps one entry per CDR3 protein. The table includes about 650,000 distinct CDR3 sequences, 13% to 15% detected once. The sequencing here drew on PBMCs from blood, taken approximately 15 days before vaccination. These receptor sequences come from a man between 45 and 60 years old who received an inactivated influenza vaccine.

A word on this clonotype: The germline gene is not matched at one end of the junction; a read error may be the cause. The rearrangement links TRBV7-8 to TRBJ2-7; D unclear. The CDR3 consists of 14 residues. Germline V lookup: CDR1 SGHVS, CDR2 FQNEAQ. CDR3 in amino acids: CASSSDVGLYAQYF. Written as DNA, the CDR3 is TGTGCCAGCAGCTCGGATGTAGGGCTATACGCGCAGTACTTC.

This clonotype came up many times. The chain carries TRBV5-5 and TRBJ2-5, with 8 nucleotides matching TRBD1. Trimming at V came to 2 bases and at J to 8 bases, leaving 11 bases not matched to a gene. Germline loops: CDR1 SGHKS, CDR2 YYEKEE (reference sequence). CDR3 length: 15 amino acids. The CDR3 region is CASSLLSTGGNTQYF. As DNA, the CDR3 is TGTGCCAGCAGCTTACTCTCCACAGGGGGGAACACCCAGTACTTC.

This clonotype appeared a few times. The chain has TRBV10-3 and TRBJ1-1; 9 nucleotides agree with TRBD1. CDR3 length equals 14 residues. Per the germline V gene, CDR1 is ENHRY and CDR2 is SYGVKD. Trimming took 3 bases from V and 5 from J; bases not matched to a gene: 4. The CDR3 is CAISDGQGRTEAFF. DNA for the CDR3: TGTGCCATCAGTGATGGACAGGGGAGGACTGAAGCTTTCTTT.

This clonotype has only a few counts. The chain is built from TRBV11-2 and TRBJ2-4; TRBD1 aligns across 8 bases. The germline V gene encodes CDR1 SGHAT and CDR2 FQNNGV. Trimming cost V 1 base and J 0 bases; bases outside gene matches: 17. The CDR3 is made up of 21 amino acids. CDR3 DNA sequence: TGTGCCAGCAGCTTAGGGGTGCCGGGACAGGCCCTCCTTTTAGCCAAAAACATTCAGTACTTC. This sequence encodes CASSLGVPGQALLLAKNIQYF.

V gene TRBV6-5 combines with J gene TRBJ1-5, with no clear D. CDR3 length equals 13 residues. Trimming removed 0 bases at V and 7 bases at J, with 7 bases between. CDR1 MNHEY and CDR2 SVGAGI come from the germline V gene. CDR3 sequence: CASSYSPWQPQHF. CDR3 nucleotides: TGTGCCAGCAGTTACTCCCCGTGGCAGCCCCAGCATTTT.

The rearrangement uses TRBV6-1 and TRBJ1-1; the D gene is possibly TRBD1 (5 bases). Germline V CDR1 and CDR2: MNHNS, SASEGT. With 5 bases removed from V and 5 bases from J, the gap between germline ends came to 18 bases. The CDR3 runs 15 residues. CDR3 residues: CASSTTWGDGTEAFF. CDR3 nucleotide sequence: TGTGCCAGCAGTACCACTTGGGGGGACGGAACTGAAGCTTTCTTT.

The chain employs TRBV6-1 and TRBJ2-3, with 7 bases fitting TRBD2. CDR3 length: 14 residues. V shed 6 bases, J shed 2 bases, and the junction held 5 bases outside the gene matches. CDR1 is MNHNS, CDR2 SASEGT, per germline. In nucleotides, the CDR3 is TGTGCCAGCAGGAACCGGGGGGACACAGATACGCAGTATTTT. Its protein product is CASRNRGDTDTQYF.

The CDR3 region has the DNA TGTGCCAGCAGTTCCCCAGGGGGCAACGAGCAGTACTTC. Residues: CASSSPGGNEQYF. This rearrangement joins TRBV28 to TRBJ2-7, with 8 bases that match TRBD1. The trim removed 4 bases at V and 5 bases at J, leaving 4 bases unmatched. CDR1 MDHEN and CDR2 SYDVKM come from the germline V gene. The CDR3 loop spans 13 amino acids.

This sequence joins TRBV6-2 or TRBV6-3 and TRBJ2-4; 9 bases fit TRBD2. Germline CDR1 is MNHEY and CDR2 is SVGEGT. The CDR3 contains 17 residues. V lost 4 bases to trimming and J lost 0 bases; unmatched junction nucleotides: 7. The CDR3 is CASSSRTSELAKNIQYF. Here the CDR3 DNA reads TGTGCCAGCAGTTCCCGGACTAGCGAATTAGCCAAAAACATTCAGTACTTC.

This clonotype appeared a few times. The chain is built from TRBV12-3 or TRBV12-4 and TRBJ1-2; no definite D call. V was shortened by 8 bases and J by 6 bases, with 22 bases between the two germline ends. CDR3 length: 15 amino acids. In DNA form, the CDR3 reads TGTGCCAGCGATCCCTTCGGACGGAGAGAAGATGGCTACACCTTC. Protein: CASDPFGRREDGYTF.

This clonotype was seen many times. This CDR3 is CASSHPGTGNSPLHF. CDR3 coding DNA: TGCGCCAGCAGCCACCCCGGGACTGGGAATTCACCCCTCCACTTT. The rearrangement uses TRBV4-3 and TRBJ1-6, with D perhaps matching TRBD1 (5 bases). Germline V CDR1 and CDR2: LGHNA, YSLEER. The CDR3 consists of 15 residues. V lost 3 bases to trimming and J lost 7 bases, with 13 bases between them.